This TCR beta chain was recorded in a study of T-cell reconstitution after alpha-beta-depleted transplantation in children. Notes on the study in general: Expanded clones from the graft, numbering several hundred, reportedly supplied alpha-beta T cells about two months after transplant. Newly made T cells mostly supplied T-cell counts and diversity one year after transplant.

The CDR3 is made up of 12 amino acids. Trimming pared 0 bases from V and 14 bases from J, leaving 14 bases between. Per germline, CDR1 SGHRS and CDR2 YFSETQ. The TCRbeta library was prepared with unique molecular identifiers. TCRdb redid the calling of the PCR reads with MiXCR, one entry per CDR3 protein. The sample lists approximately 50,000 distinct CDR3 sequences; approximately 6.1% were seen once. This clonotype is medium-sized in the sample. The antigen is undetermined. The sequence was collected from a female patient aged 2-10 years who had a stem cell transplant for aplastic anemia, so the T cells may come from the graft donor. The sequencing used PBMCs, mostly from graft donor cells, collected 60 days after TCRalphabeta/CD19-depleted stem cell transplant. The chain recombines TRBV5-1 with TRBJ1-1; no clear D. CDR3 nucleotide sequence: TGCGCCAGCAGCTTGGCAGAGACAAGTAAGTTCTTT. Protein product: CASSLAETSKFF.